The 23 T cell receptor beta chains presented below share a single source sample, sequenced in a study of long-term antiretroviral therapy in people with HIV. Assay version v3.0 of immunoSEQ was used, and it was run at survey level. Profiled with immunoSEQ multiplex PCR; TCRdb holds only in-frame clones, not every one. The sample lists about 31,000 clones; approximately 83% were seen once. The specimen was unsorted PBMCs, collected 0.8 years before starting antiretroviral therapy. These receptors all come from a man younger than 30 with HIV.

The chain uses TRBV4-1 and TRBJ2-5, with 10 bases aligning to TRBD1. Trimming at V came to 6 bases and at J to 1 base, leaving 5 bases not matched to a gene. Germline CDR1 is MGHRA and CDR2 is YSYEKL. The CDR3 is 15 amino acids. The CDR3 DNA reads TGCGCCAGCAGTCCCGGGACAGGGGTCCAAGAGACCCAGTACTTC. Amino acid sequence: CASSPGTGVQETQYF.

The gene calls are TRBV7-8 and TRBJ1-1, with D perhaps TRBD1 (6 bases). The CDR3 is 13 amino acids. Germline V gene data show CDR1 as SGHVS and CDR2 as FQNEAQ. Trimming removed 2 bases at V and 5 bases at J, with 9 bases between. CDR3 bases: TGTGCCAGCAGCTTATCCCAGGGGACTGAAGCTTTCTTT. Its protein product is CASSLSQGTEAFF.

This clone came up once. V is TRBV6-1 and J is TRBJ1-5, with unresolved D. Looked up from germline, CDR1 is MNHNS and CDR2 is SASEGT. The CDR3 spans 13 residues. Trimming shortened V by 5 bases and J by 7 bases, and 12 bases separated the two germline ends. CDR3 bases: TGTGCCAGCAGTAGAGATGTAAGGCAGCCCCAGCATTTT. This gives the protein CASSRDVRQPQHF.

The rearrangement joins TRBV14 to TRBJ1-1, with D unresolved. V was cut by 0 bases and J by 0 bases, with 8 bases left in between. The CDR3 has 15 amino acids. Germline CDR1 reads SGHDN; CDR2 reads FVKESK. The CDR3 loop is CASSQETALNTEAFF. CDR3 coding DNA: TGTGCCAGCAGCCAAGAAACAGCCTTGAACACTGAAGCTTTCTTT.

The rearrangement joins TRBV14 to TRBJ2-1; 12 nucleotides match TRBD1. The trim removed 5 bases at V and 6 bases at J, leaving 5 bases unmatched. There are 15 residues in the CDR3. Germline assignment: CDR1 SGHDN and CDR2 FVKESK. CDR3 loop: CASSGTGGASNEQFF. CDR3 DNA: TGTGCCAGCAGCGGGACAGGGGGCGCCTCCAATGAGCAGTTCTTC.

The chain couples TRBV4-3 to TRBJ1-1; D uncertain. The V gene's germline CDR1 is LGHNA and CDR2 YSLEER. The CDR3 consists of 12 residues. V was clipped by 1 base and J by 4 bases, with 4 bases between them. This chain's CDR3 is CASSQGITEAFF. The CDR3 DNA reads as TGCGCCAGCAGCCAAGGAATCACTGAAGCTTTCTTT.

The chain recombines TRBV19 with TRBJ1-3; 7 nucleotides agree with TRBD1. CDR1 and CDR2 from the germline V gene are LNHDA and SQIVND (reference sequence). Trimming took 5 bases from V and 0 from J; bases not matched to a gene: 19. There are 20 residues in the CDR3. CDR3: CASSPTSGTALLASGNTIYF. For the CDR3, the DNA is TGTGCCAGTAGTCCGACCTCCGGGACAGCACTCCTGGCCTCTGGAAACACCATATATTTT.

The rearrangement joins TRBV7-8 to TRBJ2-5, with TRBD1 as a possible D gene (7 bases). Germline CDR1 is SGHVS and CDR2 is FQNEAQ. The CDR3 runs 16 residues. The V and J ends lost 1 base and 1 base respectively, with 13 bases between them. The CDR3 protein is CASSLVGRGAQETQYF. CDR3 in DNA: TGTGCCAGCAGCTTAGTGGGCAGGGGGGCCCAAGAGACCCAGTACTTC.

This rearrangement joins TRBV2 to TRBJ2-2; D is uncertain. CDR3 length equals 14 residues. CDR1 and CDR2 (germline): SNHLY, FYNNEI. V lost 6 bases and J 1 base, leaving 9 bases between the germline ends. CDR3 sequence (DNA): TGTGCCAGCAGCAGGCCAGAGAACACCGGGGAGCTGTTTTTT. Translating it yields CASSRPENTGELFF.

CDR3 region: CASSQGFSGNTDTQYF. CDR3 coding DNA: TGCGCCAGCAGCCAAGGATTTAGCGGAAACACAGATACGCAGTATTTT. The genes are TRBV4-1 and TRBJ2-3, with D perhaps matching TRBD2 (6 bases). CDR1 is MGHRA, CDR2 YSYEKL, per germline. This CDR3 has 16 amino acids. Trimming removed 1 base at V and 2 bases at J, with 13 bases between.

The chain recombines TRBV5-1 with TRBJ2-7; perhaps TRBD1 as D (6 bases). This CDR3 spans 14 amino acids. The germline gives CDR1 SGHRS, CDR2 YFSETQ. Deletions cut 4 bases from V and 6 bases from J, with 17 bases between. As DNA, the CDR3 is TGCGCCAGCAGCCAAGCAGGGGATTTGGCCGAGCAGTACTTC. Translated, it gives CASSQAGDLAEQYF.

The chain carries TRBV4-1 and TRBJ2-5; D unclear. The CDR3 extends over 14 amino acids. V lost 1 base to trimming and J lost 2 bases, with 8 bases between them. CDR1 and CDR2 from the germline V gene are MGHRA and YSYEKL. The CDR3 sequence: CASSQVLTQETQYF. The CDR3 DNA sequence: TGCGCCAGCAGCCAAGTACTGACACAAGAGACCCAGTACTTC.

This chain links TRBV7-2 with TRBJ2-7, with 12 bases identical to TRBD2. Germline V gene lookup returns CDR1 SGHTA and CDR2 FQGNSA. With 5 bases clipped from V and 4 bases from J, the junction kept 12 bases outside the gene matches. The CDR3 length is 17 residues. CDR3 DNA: TGTGCCAGCAGCCCTAGGACTAGCGGGGTTTCCCCGTACGAGCAGTACTTC. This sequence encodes CASSPRTSGVSPYEQYF.

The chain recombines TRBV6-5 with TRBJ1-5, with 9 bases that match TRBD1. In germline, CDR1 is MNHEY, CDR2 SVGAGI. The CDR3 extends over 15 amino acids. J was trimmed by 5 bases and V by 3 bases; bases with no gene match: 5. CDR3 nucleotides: TGTGCCAGCAGTTATTCCGACAGGGGGGATCAGCCCCAGCATTTT. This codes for CASSYSDRGDQPQHF.

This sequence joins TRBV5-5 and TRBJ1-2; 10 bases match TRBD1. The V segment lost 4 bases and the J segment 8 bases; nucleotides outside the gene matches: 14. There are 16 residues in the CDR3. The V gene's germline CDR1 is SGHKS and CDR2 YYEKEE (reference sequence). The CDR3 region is CASSGPAVGTGVGYTF. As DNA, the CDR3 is TGTGCCAGCAGCGGGCCGGCGGTTGGGACAGGGGTCGGCTACACCTTC. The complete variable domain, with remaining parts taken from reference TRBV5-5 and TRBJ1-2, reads DAGVTQSPTHLIKTRGQQVTLRCSPISGHKSVSWYQQVLGQGPQFIFQYYEKEERGRGNFPDRFSARQFPNYSSELNVNALLLGDSALYLCASSGPAVGTGVGYTFGSGTRLTVV.

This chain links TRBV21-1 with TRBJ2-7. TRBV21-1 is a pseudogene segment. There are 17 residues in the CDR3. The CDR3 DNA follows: TGTGCCAGCAGCAAAGAGGAGTCAATTGAAGGGTCCTACGAGCAGTACTTC. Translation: CASSKEESIEGSYEQYF.

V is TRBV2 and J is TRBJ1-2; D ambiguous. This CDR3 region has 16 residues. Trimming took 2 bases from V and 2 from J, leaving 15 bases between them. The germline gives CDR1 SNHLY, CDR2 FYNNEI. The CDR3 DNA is TGTGCCAGCAGTGAATGGGTTAATAGCGCCAACTATGGCTACACCTTC. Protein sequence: CASSEWVNSANYGYTF.

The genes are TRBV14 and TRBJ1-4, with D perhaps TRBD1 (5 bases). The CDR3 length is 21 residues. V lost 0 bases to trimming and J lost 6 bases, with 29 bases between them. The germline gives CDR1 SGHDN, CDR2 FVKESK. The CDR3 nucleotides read TGTGCCAGCAGCCAAGATCTTCCCGGGGCAGGGTGGGGGATTAATGATGAAAAACTGTTTTTT. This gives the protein CASSQDLPGAGWGINDEKLFF. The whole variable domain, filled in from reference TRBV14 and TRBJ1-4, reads EAGVTQFPSHSVIEKGQTVTLRCDPISGHDNLYWYRRVMGKEIKFLLHFVKESKQDESGMPNNRFLAERTGGTYSTLKVQPAELEDSGVYFCASSQDLPGAGWGINDEKLFFGSGTQLSVL.

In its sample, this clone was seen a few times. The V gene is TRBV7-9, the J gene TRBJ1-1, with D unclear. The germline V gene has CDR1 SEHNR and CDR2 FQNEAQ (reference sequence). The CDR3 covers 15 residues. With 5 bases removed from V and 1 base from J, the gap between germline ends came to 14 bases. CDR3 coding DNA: TGTGCCAGCAGCCAAAAAGCGGGGAGGAACACTGAAGCTTTCTTT. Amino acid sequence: CASSQKAGRNTEAFF.

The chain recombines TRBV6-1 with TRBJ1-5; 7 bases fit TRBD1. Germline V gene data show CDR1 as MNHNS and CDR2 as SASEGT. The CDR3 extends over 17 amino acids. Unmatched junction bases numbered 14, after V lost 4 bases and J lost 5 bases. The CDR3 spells CASSAGTATRGDQPQHF. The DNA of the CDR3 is TGTGCCAGCAGTGCCGGGACAGCAACCCGAGGCGATCAGCCCCAGCATTTT.

CDR3 protein: CASGPVMPQHF. In DNA form, the CDR3 reads TGTGCTAGTGGTCCCGTCATGCCCCAGCATTTT. This sequence joins TRBV12-5 and TRBJ1-5; D remains ambiguous. CDR3 length equals 11 residues. Looked up from germline, CDR1 is LGHNT and CDR2 is FRNRAP. Trimming took 5 bases from V and 9 from J, leaving 8 bases between them. The variable domain in full, with the rest retrieved from reference TRBV12-5 and TRBJ1-5, is DARVTQTPRHKVTEMGQEVTMRCQPILGHNTVFWYRQTMMQGLELLAYFRNRAPLDDSGMPKDRFSAEMPDATLATLKIQPSEPRDSAVYFCASGPVMPQHFGDGTRLSIL.

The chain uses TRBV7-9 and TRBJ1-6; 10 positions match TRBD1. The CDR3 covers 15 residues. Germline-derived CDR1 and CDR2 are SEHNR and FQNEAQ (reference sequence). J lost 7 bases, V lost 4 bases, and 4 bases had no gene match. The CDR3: CASSYGTGDNSPLHF. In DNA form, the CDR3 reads TGTGCCAGCAGCTACGGGACAGGGGACAATTCACCCCTCCACTTT.

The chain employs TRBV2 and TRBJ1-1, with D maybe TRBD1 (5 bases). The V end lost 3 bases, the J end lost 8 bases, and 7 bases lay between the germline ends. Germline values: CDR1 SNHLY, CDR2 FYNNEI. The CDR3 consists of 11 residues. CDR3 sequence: CASSEGPEAFF. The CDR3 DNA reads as TGTGCCAGCAGTGAGGGGCCAGAAGCTTTCTTT.